This TCR beta chain comes out of a study of OX40 agonist ivuxolimab in advanced cancers. Germline V lookup: CDR1 LNHDA, CDR2 SQIVND (reference sequence). Between the trimmed V and J ends, which lost 3 bases and 7 bases, there was a span of 6 bases. The CDR3 is 11 residues long. Study observations and caveats: Average numbers of expanded clones were greater in CD8+ T cells than in CD4+.

Autoimmune disease history or systemic immunosuppression led to patients being barred. Using immunoSEQ multiplex PCR, the repertoire was profiled, and TCRdb retains in-frame clones only, with some absent. The sample yields about 35,000 clones, 74% seen once. As to this clone: Its antigen is still unknown.

The sequence derives from an adult with an advanced solid tumor such as melanoma, head and neck, liver or kidney cancer. The sequencing here drew on CD4+ or CD8+ T cells sorted from blood, taken in a trial of the OX40 agonist ivuxolimab. The chain couples TRBV19 to TRBJ1-2; D is unresolved. DNA for the CDR3: TGTGCCAGTAGTATTGGCACTGGCTACACCTTC. Translating it yields CASSIGTGYTF.